The present entry profiles one TCR beta chain with its context. The antigen is undetermined. These data are taken from a study of T cells in localized non-small cell lung cancer. Whole-study results and caveats: The study found T cell clonality highest in uninvolved adjacent lung, above tumor. Longer overall survival accompanied higher blood T cell density. When the top 100 tumor clones were examined, a median approximately 59 of them also appeared in the adjacent lung, which was paired and uninvolved.

Germline V lookup: CDR1 SGHVS, CDR2 FNYEAQ. The junction had 4 bases not matched to a gene; V was cut back by 1 base and J by 5 bases. CDR3 length: 15 amino acids. Clones were read by immunoSEQ multiplex PCR, and TCRdb kept only the in-frame ones, dropping some. The data show over 900 clones, about 26% seen once. This clonotype originated in a male donor older than 55 with stage I squamous cell lung carcinoma. Source: lung tumor tissue, taken before any cancer treatment. The V call is TRBV7-6, the J call TRBJ2-3, with TRBD1 matching 9 bases. The CDR3 DNA follows: TGTGCCAGCAGCTTAGGGGACAGGGATGTAGATACGCAGTATTTT. This encodes CASSLGDRDVDTQYF.